This T cell receptor beta chain was obtained from a study of identical twins. Trimming pared 5 bases from V and 4 bases from J, leaving 8 bases between. Germline CDR1 and CDR2: KGHSH and LQKENI. This CDR3 is 13 amino acids long. TCRdb independently ran MiXCR on the 5' RACE reads; one entry per CDR3 protein. Of fewer than 500,000 distinct CDR3 sequences listed, roughly an eighth are singletons. The data were also submitted as part of a second study, on yellow fever vaccine responses in identical twins.

The V gene is TRBV18, the J gene TRBJ1-4, with D perhaps TRBD1 (5 bases). The sequencing sample was made of CD4+ T cells sorted from blood. This clonotype was obtained from a woman younger than 30 in good health. CDR3 protein: CASSKGLNEKLFF. CDR3 coding DNA: TGTGCCAGCTCAAAGGGACTTAATGAAAAACTGTTTTTT.